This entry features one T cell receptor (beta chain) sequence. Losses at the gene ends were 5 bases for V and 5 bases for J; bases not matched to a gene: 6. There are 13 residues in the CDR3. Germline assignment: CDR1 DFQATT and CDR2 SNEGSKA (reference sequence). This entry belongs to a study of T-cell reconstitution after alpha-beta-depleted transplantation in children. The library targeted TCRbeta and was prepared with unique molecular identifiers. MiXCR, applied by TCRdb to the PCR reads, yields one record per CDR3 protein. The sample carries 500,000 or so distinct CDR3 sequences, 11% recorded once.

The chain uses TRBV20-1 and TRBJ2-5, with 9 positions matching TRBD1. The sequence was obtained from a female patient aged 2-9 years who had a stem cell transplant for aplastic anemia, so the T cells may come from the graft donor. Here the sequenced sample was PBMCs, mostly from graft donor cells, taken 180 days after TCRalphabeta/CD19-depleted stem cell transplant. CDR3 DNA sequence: TGCAGTGCTGGGAGGACAGGGGTGGAGACCCAGTACTTC. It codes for CSAGRTGVETQYF.